The T cell receptor beta chain described here comes from a study of PD-1 blockade in classical Hodgkin lymphoma. Study background: Patients had nivolumab dosed at 3 mg/kg, delivered intravenously every 2 weeks.

The time point was: cycle 4 day 1 (C4D1), after around six weeks of nivolumab. With no exception, relapse followed autologous stem cell transplantation in all patients, and brentuximab vedotin exposure varied. Sequenced by immunoSEQ multiplex PCR; TCRdb stores in-frame clones only, minus some. The sample lists around 20,000 clones; approximately 77% were seen once. Study-wide results and caveats: Exclusion applied to patients who initiated nivolumab less than 1 year following ASCT.

Concerning this clone itself: Its specificity is not known.

The ends were cut back, 3 bases at V and 3 bases at J, with 12 bases in the middle. From germline, CDR1 is SGHRS and CDR2 YFSETQ. The CDR3 spans 14 residues. This TCR was recovered from a human donor with classical Hodgkin lymphoma. Sequenced here: peripheral blood mononuclear cells (PBMCs), sampled before the fourth cycle of nivolumab. This chain links TRBV5-1 with TRBJ1-1; tentative D call: TRBD1 (5 bases). DNA of the CDR3: TGCGCCAGCAGCTATCAGGGTAGACACACTGAAGCTTTCTTT. It codes for CASSYQGRHTEAFF.